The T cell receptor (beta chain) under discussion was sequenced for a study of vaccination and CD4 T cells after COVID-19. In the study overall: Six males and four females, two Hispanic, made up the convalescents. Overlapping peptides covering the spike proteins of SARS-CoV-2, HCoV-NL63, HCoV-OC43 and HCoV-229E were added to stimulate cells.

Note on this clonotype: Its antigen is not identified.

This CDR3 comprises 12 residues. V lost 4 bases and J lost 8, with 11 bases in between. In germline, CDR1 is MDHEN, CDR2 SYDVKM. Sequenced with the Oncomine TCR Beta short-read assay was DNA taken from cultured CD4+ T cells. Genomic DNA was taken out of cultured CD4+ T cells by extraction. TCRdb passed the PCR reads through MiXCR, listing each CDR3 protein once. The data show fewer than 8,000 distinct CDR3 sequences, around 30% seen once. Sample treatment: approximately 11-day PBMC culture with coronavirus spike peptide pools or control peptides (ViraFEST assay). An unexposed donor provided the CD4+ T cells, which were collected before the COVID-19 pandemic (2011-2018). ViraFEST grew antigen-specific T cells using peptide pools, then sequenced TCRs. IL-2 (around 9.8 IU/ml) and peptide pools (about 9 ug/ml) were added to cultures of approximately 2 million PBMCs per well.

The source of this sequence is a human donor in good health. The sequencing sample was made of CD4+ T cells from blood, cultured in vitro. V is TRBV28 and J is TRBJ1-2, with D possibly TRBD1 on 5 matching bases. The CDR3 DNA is TGTGCCAGCAGTTCCGGGGCGCGGGGCTACACCTTC. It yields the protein CASSSGARGYTF.